Each of the 27 T cell receptor beta chains below was sequenced from the same sample in a study of T cells in Graves' hyperthyroidism and ophthalmopathy. Regions amplified from RNA transcripts were the TCR beta CDR3 regions. HTBI primers were employed in a first-round RT-PCR of the TCR CDR3. In TCRdb, the multiplex PCR reads were re-called with MiXCR into one record per CDR3 protein. The table shows some 270,000 distinct CDR3 sequences, with 13% occurring only once. The sample taken for sequencing was blood. Receptors originate from a woman aged 25 to 39 with Graves' hyperthyroidism that later progressed to Graves' ophthalmopathy.

This clonotype has only a few counts. The chain couples TRBV30 to TRBJ2-1, with TRBD2 matching 14 bases. Germline V gives CDR1 GTSNPN, CDR2 SVGIG (reference sequence). The CDR3 is made up of 15 amino acids. V was clipped by 3 bases and J by 8 bases; unmatched bases: 6. This CDR3 is CAWSAGTSGSYEQFF. The CDR3 bases are TGTGCCTGGAGCGCCGGGACTAGCGGGAGCTATGAGCAGTTCTTC.

This clonotype appeared a few times. J is TRBJ2-1 and V is TRBV4-1, with D uncertain. V lost 0 bases to trimming and J lost 5 bases, with 11 bases between them. Per the germline V gene, CDR1 is MGHRA and CDR2 is YSYEKL. The CDR3 loop spans 15 amino acids. The CDR3 sequence is CASSQDPGNHNEQFF. The DNA of the CDR3 is TGCGCCAGCAGCCAAGATCCGGGTAACCACAATGAGCAGTTCTTC.

This clonotype appeared many times. J is TRBJ2-3 and V is TRBV5-1; TRBD2 agrees at 11 bases. V dropped 5 bases and J dropped 1; count of bases not matched to a gene: 12. CDR1 is SGHRS and CDR2 is YFSETQ in the germline V gene. This CDR3 is built from 18 residues. CDR3 loop: CASSSGTSGTWGTDTQYF. The CDR3 DNA sequence: TGCGCCAGCAGTTCCGGGACTAGCGGCACCTGGGGCACAGATACGCAGTATTTT. The full variable domain, its missing parts supplied by reference TRBV5-1 and TRBJ2-3, is KAGVTQTPRYLIKTRGQQVTLSCSPISGHRSVSWYQQTPGQGLQFLFEYFSETQRNKGNFPGRFSGRQFSNSRSEMNVSTLELGDSALYLCASSSGTSGTWGTDTQYFGPGTRLTVL.

This clonotype was observed at least ten times. The chain uses TRBV3-1 and TRBJ2-1, with TRBD2 identical over 14 bases. This CDR3 is 16 amino acids long. J was trimmed by 6 bases and V by 4 bases; bases with no gene match: 5. Germline V gives CDR1 LGHDT, CDR2 YNNKEL (reference sequence). The DNA of the CDR3 is TGTGCCAGCAGCCGTGCGACTAGCGGGAGGGCCAATGAGCAGTTCTTC. It specifies CASSRATSGRANEQFF.

This clonotype appeared many times. The rearrangement joins TRBV11-2 to TRBJ2-5; TRBD2 aligns across 14 bases. J was trimmed by 1 base and V by 5 bases; bases with no gene match: 3. The CDR3 spans 16 residues. Germline-derived CDR1 and CDR2 are SGHAT and FQNNGV. The CDR3 reads CASSPTSGRAQETQYF. CDR3 bases: TGTGCCAGCAGCCCGACTAGCGGGAGGGCCCAAGAGACCCAGTACTTC.

Only a few counts were recorded for this clonotype. V and J are TRBV19 and TRBJ1-5, with unresolved D. V lost 10 bases and J lost 5, with 30 bases in between. This CDR3 has 18 amino acids. Germline CDR1 and CDR2: LNHDA and SQIVND (reference sequence). The CDR3, as DNA: TGTGCCACATCAAGCGGACGAGGAGTTTTAGCCGCCGATCAGCCCCAGCATTTT. It codes for CATSSGRGVLAADQPQHF.

The chain combines TRBV28 with TRBJ2-7; tentative D call: TRBD1 (7 bases). The V gene's germline CDR1 is MDHEN and CDR2 SYDVKM. V was pared by 3 bases and J by 6 bases, with 18 bases between. The CDR3 loop spans 15 amino acids. CDR3 in amino acids: CASSFNRGLRGEQYF. Here the CDR3 DNA reads TGTGCCAGCAGTTTTAACAGGGGACTTAGGGGCGAGCAGTACTTC. The entire variable domain, with the rest obtained from reference TRBV28 and TRBJ2-7, is as follows: DVKVTQSSRYLVKRTGEKVFLECVQDMDHENMFWYRQDPGLGLRLIYFSYDVKMKEKGDIPEGYSVSREKKERFSLILESASTNQTSMYLCASSFNRGLRGEQYFGPGTRLTVT.

This clonotype came up many times. The chain has TRBV7-9 and TRBJ2-5; TRBD2 matches 10 bases. J lost 13 bases, V lost 3 bases, and 8 bases had no gene match. The CDR3 runs 13 residues. CDR1 and CDR2 from the germline V gene are SEHNR and FQNEAQ (reference sequence). The CDR3 nucleotides are TGTGCCAGCAGCTTTCGAGCGGGAGGGCGGGCGTACTTC. The encoded protein is CASSFRAGGRAYF.

V and J are TRBV28 and TRBJ1-3; 11 positions agree with TRBD1. The CDR3 has 19 amino acids. V lost 7 bases, J lost 3 bases, and 17 bases stayed unmatched. Germline V lookup: CDR1 MDHEN, CDR2 SYDVKM. The CDR3 is CASTSSWTGGIYGGNTIYF. The CDR3 nucleotides read TGTGCCAGCACCTCAAGCTGGACAGGGGGCATATACGGTGGAAACACCATATATTTT.

This clonotype was observed at least ten times. The chain combines TRBV30 with TRBJ2-3; tentatively, D is TRBD1 (5 bases). The V gene's germline CDR1 is GTSNPN and CDR2 SVGIG (reference sequence). The CDR3 is 14 amino acids. The germline V and J ends were trimmed by 2 bases and 2 bases, with 11 bases remaining between them. DNA for the CDR3: TGTGCCTGGAGTCGGAGACAGACCACAGATACGCAGTATTTT. Protein sequence: CAWSRRQTTDTQYF.

This clonotype was counted many times. This sequence joins TRBV7-3 and TRBJ2-7, with D uncertain. The germline V gene encodes CDR1 SGHTA and CDR2 FQGTGA. Trimming removed 5 bases from V and 1 base from J, with 21 bases in between. The CDR3 contains 17 residues. Here the CDR3 reads CASSPKVHRRKSYEQYF. CDR3 nucleotides: TGTGCCAGCAGCCCTAAGGTACACCGAAGAAAGTCCTACGAGCAGTACTTC.

This clonotype was observed at least ten times. In nucleotides, the CDR3 is TGCGCCAGCAGCTTGGGGGGTGTTCAAGAGACCCAGTACTTC. Amino acid sequence: CASSLGGVQETQYF. The V gene is TRBV5-1, the J gene TRBJ2-5; no definite D call. The germline gives CDR1 SGHRS, CDR2 YFSETQ. The ends were cut back, 0 bases at V and 2 bases at J, with 8 bases in the middle. This CDR3 spans 14 amino acids.

This clonotype was detected many times. The chain carries TRBV7-3 and TRBJ2-3; 10 bases are shared with TRBD2. CDR1 and CDR2 (germline): SGHTA, FQGTGA. V lost 5 bases to trimming and J lost 0 bases; unmatched junction nucleotides: 2. This CDR3 comprises 15 residues. This chain's CDR3 is CASSASGSSTDTQYF. In nucleotides, the CDR3 is TGTGCCAGCAGCGCTAGCGGGAGTAGCACAGATACGCAGTATTTT.

This clonotype was observed a few times. The chain uses TRBV30 and TRBJ2-7, with 10 bases matching TRBD2. CDR1 is GTSNPN, CDR2 SVGIG, per germline (reference sequence). The CDR3 sequence is 16 residues long. V was pared by 3 bases and J by 4 bases, with 12 bases of the junction left unmatched. CDR3 coding DNA: TGTGCCTGGAGGGATGCCCCCGCTAGCGGGAGTTACGAGCAGTACTTC. Amino acid sequence: CAWRDAPASGSYEQYF. Based on the CDR3 plus reference TRBV30 and TRBJ2-7, the full variable domain is SQTIHQWPATLVQPVGSPLSLECTVEGTSNPNLYWYRQAAGRGLQLLFYSVGIGQISSEVPQNLSASRPQDRQFILSSKKLLLSDSGFYLCAWRDAPASGSYEQYFGPGTRLTVT.

In this sample, this clonotype turned up a few times. This sequence joins TRBV20-1 and TRBJ2-5; D tentatively reads TRBD1 or TRBD2 (5 bases each). Germline CDR1 DFQATT, CDR2 SNEGSKA (reference sequence). The V and J ends lost 0 bases and 1 base respectively, with 21 bases between them. This CDR3 spans 18 amino acids. In nucleotides, the CDR3 is TGCAGTGCTAGAGATGGCGTCACAGAAACGGGGCCCCAAGAGACCCAGTACTTC. This encodes CSARDGVTETGPQETQYF.

This clonotype has a count of ten or more. This rearrangement joins TRBV2 to TRBJ1-6, with a tentative D call TRBD1 (6 bases). The CDR3 spans 17 residues. Per germline, CDR1 SNHLY and CDR2 FYNNEI. Trimming shortened V by 6 bases and J by 8 bases, and 23 bases separated the two germline ends. The CDR3 DNA sequence: TGTGCCAGCAGAAGATCGGAGGTAGCAGGGGCTTATTCACCCCTCCACTTT. Encoded protein: CASRRSEVAGAYSPLHF.

This clonotype was found many times. CDR3 coding DNA: TGTGCCAGTAGTATAGGGAAGGGGAACACTGAAGCTTTCTTT. Translation: CASSIGKGNTEAFF. The J gene is TRBJ1-1, the V gene TRBV19, with D hard to call. V shed 1 base and J shed 1 base, with 7 bases lying between them. The CDR3 loop spans 14 amino acids. Germline V gives CDR1 LNHDA, CDR2 SQIVND (reference sequence). The full variable domain, rest sourced from reference TRBV19 and TRBJ1-1, is DGGITQSPKYLFRKEGQNVTLSCEQNLNHDAMYWYRQDPGQGLRLIYYSQIVNDFQKGDIAEGYSVSREKKESFPLTVTSAQKNPTAFYLCASSIGKGNTEAFFGQGTRLTVV.

This clonotype showed up many times. The gene calls are TRBV7-8 and TRBJ2-3, with D maybe TRBD2 (5 bases). The CDR3 loop spans 15 amino acids. The ends were cut back, 5 bases at V and 4 bases at J, with 16 bases in the middle. Germline V gene lookup returns CDR1 SGHVS and CDR2 FQNEAQ. The CDR3 nucleotides read TGTGCCAGCAGCCAACGGGGTGCGGTGTCAGATACGCAGTATTTT. It translates to CASSQRGAVSDTQYF. Using reference TRBV7-8 and TRBJ2-3 for the parts outside the CDR3, the full variable domain is GAGVSQSPRYKVAKRGQDVALRCDPISGHVSLFWYQQALGQGPEFLTYFQNEAQLDKSGLPSDRFFAERPEGSVSTLKIQRTQQEDSAVYLCASSQRGAVSDTQYFGPGTRLTVL.

There are many counts of this clonotype. V gene TRBV27 combines with J gene TRBJ2-1; 9 positions match TRBD2. Germline V gives CDR1 MNHEY, CDR2 SMNVEV (reference sequence). V gave up 5 bases and J gave up 7 bases; unmatched junction bases: 12. There are 16 residues in the CDR3. This CDR3 reads CASSKAALAGWNEQFF. CDR3 nucleotides: TGTGCCAGCAGTAAAGCTGCACTAGCGGGTTGGAATGAGCAGTTCTTC.

This chain joins TRBV15 and TRBJ2-3; no reliable D call. V was shortened by 1 base and J by 5 bases, with 13 bases between the two germline ends. The CDR3 length is 15 residues. The germline V gene encodes CDR1 LNHNV and CDR2 YYDKDF (reference sequence). The CDR3 loop reads CATSRGGSSVDTQYF. DNA of the CDR3: TGTGCCACCAGCAGAGGGGGTTCGTCCGTAGATACGCAGTATTTT.

This clonotype has a count of ten or more. The rearrangement joins TRBV29-1 to TRBJ2-6; TRBD1 agrees at 9 bases. The CDR3 contains 16 residues. CDR1 SQVTM and CDR2 ANQGSEA come from the germline V gene. The V gene end was trimmed by 1 base and the J gene end by 2 bases; junction bases not matched to a gene: 3. This chain's CDR3 is CSVEGTGVAGANVLTF. In nucleotides, the CDR3 is TGCAGCGTTGAAGGGACAGGGGTTGCTGGGGCCAACGTCCTGACTTTC.

The chain couples TRBV4-3 to TRBJ1-4; no definite D call. Germline V CDR1 and CDR2: LGHNA, YSLEER. The CDR3 covers 13 residues. V was shortened by 4 bases and J by 8 bases, with 11 bases between the two germline ends. CDR3 region: CASSRTIREKLFF. Here the CDR3 DNA reads TGCGCCAGCAGCCGGACCATTAGGGAAAAACTGTTTTTT.

This clonotype was observed many times. The V call is TRBV3-1, the J call TRBJ2-3, with D hard to call. The CDR3 loop spans 14 amino acids. The germline gives CDR1 LGHDT, CDR2 YNNKEL (reference sequence). V was clipped by 0 bases and J by 4 bases, with 8 bases between them. CDR3 in amino acids: CASSQEISPDTQYF. DNA for the CDR3: TGTGCCAGCAGCCAAGAAATTAGTCCAGATACGCAGTATTTT.

In its sample, this clonotype was seen many times. The rearrangement joins TRBV28 to TRBJ2-1; the D gene is possibly TRBD1 (6 bases). Trimming left V 2 bases short and J 12 bases short, with 14 bases between. The CDR3 loop spans 13 amino acids. Germline V gene lookup returns CDR1 MDHEN and CDR2 SYDVKM. This CDR3 reads CASSLRGLEGQFF. CDR3 DNA: TGTGCCAGCAGTTTAAGGGGGTTAGAGGGGCAGTTCTTC.

Worth noting for this clonotype: Just one base apart from a much larger clone, this may be a read error. CDR3 sequence: CAGSLAGGIIYEQYF. The CDR3 DNA sequence: TGTGCCGGCAGCCTAGCGGGAGGTATCATCTACGAGCAGTACTTC. V and J are TRBV6-1 and TRBJ2-7, with 11 nucleotides matching TRBD2. The CDR3 contains 15 residues. The germline gives CDR1 MNHNS, CDR2 SASEGT.

This clonotype was seen repeatedly, ten times or more. The chain combines TRBV28 with TRBJ1-5; 7 bases are a match to TRBD1. The CDR3 covers 17 residues. Trimming took 10 bases from V and 5 from J; bases not matched to a gene: 20. The germline gives CDR1 MDHEN, CDR2 SYDVKM. The chain's CDR3 is CATKPRGYTGVYQPQHF. CDR3 nucleotides: TGTGCCACCAAGCCAAGGGGCTACACAGGGGTTTATCAGCCCCAGCATTTT.

This clonotype was recorded at least ten times. The rearrangement joins TRBV10-3 to TRBJ1-2; D is uncertain. V lost 2 bases and J 4 bases, leaving 2 bases between the germline ends. CDR3 length: 11 residues. Germline V gives CDR1 ENHRY, CDR2 SYGVKD. The CDR3 nucleotides are TGTGCCATCAGTGAGCCCTATGGCTACACCTTC. Translating it yields CAISEPYGYTF.